Following are 4 T cell receptor beta chains from one sample sequenced in a study of T cell responses to AZD1222 COVID-19 vaccine. Profiled with immunoSEQ multiplex PCR; TCRdb holds only in-frame clones, not every one. The sample consists of about 93,000 clones, 65% to 90% of them appearing once. The sample here was peripheral blood, taken on day 0 of AZD1222 vaccination. The source of these receptors is an adult in good health.

This clone has only a few counts. The V and J genes are TRBV10-1 and TRBJ2-1; 12 bases line up with TRBD2. The CDR3 sequence is 13 residues long. Germline V lookup: CDR1 WNHNN, CDR2 SYGVQD (reference sequence). J was trimmed by 7 bases and V by 6 bases; bases with no gene match: 1. The CDR3 region has the DNA TGCGCCAGCAGAGGACTAGCGGGAAATGAGCAGTTCTTC. Encoded protein: CASRGLAGNEQFF.

The chain recombines TRBV15 with TRBJ1-5; D is unclear. CDR1 and CDR2 (germline): LNHNV, YYDKDF (reference sequence). V gave up 2 bases and J gave up 0 bases, with 11 bases separating them. The CDR3 spans 16 residues. The CDR3 DNA sequence: TGTGCCACCAGCAGAAACGAACAACTTAGCAATCAGCCCCAGCATTTT. Translating gives CATSRNEQLSNQPQHF.

The chain recombines TRBV7-3 with TRBJ2-1, with D perhaps assigned TRBD1 or TRBD2 (5 bases each). Trimming removed 0 bases at V and 3 bases at J, with 12 bases between. The V gene's germline CDR1 is SGHTA and CDR2 FQGTGA. The CDR3 covers 16 residues. The CDR3 is CASSLTGTALYNEQFF. The CDR3 bases are TGTGCCAGCAGCTTAACCGGGACCGCCCTCTACAATGAGCAGTTCTTC.

The chain links TRBV5-1 to TRBJ2-3, with TRBD2 matching over 11 bases. Germline lookup yields CDR1 SGHRS and CDR2 YFSETQ. With 4 bases clipped from V and 1 base from J, the junction kept 11 bases outside the gene matches. The CDR3 spans 18 residues. Here the CDR3 DNA reads TGCGCCAGCAGCCCCCGCTCACTAGCGGGGGCCCGCACAGATACGCAGTATTTT. Translation: CASSPRSLAGARTDTQYF.